The clone carrying this T cell receptor (beta chain) was counted a few times. TCRdb fed the RACE reads into MiXCR, producing one record per CDR3 protein. Among around 150,000 distinct CDR3 sequences listed, roughly 15% were seen once. The data stem from a study of human T cells and chemical hapten exposure. Time point: patch test 1, 2 weeks after DPC sensitization. Treatment defined: therapeutic diphenylcyclopropenone sensitization with weekly scalp DPC. The study drew its donors from alopecia patients who were 18 to 70 years old and suitable for DPC. The sequence was obtained from a woman aged 25 to 39 with alopecia areata. Some clones in this sample may be carry-over from other donors' samples. The sequencing here drew on whole blood, taken in connection with sensitization to the hapten diphenylcyclopropenone (DPC).

The chain's CDR3 is CASSTGHSVYNEQFF. As DNA, the CDR3 is TGTGCCAGCAGTACGGGACACTCTGTCTACAATGAGCAGTTCTTC. The J gene is TRBJ2-1, the V gene TRBV6-4; possible D gene TRBD1, 6 bases. V lost 5 bases, J lost 3 bases, and 14 bases lay in between. This CDR3 is built from 15 residues. CDR1 MRHNA and CDR2 SNTAGT come from the germline V gene.